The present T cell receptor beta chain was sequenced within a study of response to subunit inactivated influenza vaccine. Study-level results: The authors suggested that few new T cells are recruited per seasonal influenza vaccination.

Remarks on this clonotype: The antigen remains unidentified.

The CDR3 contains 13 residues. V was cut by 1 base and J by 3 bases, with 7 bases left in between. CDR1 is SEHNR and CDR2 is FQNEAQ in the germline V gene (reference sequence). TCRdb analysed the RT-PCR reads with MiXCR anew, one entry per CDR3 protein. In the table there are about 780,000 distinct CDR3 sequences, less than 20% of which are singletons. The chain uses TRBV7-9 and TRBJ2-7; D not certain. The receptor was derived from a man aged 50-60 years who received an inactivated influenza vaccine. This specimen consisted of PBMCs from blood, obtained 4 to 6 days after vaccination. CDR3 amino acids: CASSLVQFYEQYF. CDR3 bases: TGTGCCAGCAGCTTAGTACAGTTCTACGAGCAGTACTTC.